This TCR beta chain was obtained from a study of T cell responses to AZD1222 COVID-19 vaccine. Generated by immunoSEQ multiplex PCR, the TCRdb table keeps only in-frame clones and is missing some. This sample carries around 180,000 clones, roughly 90% of them seen once, and the ten largest clones take about 3%. CDR1 is GTSNPN and CDR2 is SVGIG in the germline V gene (reference sequence). The V end lost 3 bases, the J end lost 0 bases, and 12 bases lay between the germline ends. The CDR3 covers 15 residues. This sequence joins TRBV30 and TRBJ1-5, with D perhaps matching TRBD1 (5 bases). The TCR was taken from an adult in good health. This material consisted of peripheral blood, taken on day 0 of AZD1222 vaccination. CDR3 bases: TGTGCCTGGAGAACTCGGGGGTATAGCAATCAGCCCCAGCATTTT. It yields the protein CAWRTRGYSNQPQHF. Filled out from reference TRBV30 and TRBJ1-5, the complete variable domain reads SQTIHQWPATLVQPVGSPLSLECTVEGTSNPNLYWYRQAAGRGLQLLFYSVGIGQISSEVPQNLSASRPQDRQFILSSKKLLLSDSGFYLCAWRTRGYSNQPQHFGDGTRLSIL.